This record concerns one T cell receptor beta chain sequence. Germline V lookup: CDR1 SGHNT, CDR2 YYREEE (reference sequence). V was cut by 0 bases and J by 0 bases, with 13 bases left in between. The CDR3 spans 16 residues. A Seattle source enrolled patients during active infection and followed them longitudinally. The repertoire was sequenced with immunoSEQ multiplex PCR; TCRdb's copy has only in-frame clones and lacks some. This sample has approximately 300,000 clones, with 80% to 90% found just once. These data are taken from a study of blood T cell repertoires in COVID-19. This sequence joins TRBV5-4 and TRBJ2-7, with D maybe TRBD1 (6 bases). Sequencing was done on a sample of peripheral blood. This TCR derives from a woman aged 45-65 years with COVID-19, enrolled during active disease. The CDR3 coding sequence is TGTGCCAGCAGCTTGGCCGACAGGCCAAGCTCCTACGAGCAGTACTTC. It encodes CASSLADRPSSYEQYF.